The 13 T cell receptor beta chains below come from one sample, sequenced in a study of T cells in women clearing cervical HPV infection. Generated by immunoSEQ multiplex PCR, the TCRdb table keeps only in-frame clones and is missing some. The sample has about 48,000 clones, and its top ten clones hold roughly 1.6%. The source material was blood buffy coat. Every receptor here comes from a woman between 18 and 69 years old with a cervical HPV16 infection that either progressed to CIN3+ or cleared (not recorded which).

On this clone itself: The CDR3 is cut off 3 residues early in the read; its end comes from the germline J gene. This chain uses TRBV20-1 with TRBJ1-5; tentative D call: TRBD1 (6 bases). The germline V and J ends were trimmed by 1 base and 6 bases, with 10 bases remaining between them. The CDR3 covers 13 residues. Looked up from germline, CDR1 is DFQATT and CDR2 is SNEGSKA (reference sequence). The sequenced part of the CDR3 DNA is TGCAGTGCTAGAGGACAGGCGGGTCAGCCC. Translated: CSARGQAGQP. From start to end, the CDR3 is CSARGQAGQPQHF.

In the case of this clone: The read is 3 residues too short to cover the CDR3 end, so that end is filled in from the germline J gene. This chain uses TRBV20-1 with TRBJ2-1; 9 bases fit TRBD1. Unmatched junction bases numbered 9, after V lost 3 bases and J lost 3 bases. The CDR3 runs 16 residues. The germline CDR1 and CDR2 sequences are DFQATT and SNEGSKA (reference sequence). CDR3 bases read: TGCAGTGCTAGTAACATCGGGACAGGGTTCTACAATGAG. It encodes CSASNIGTGFYNE. Given in full, the CDR3 is CSASNIGTGFYNEQFF.

This clone registers medium-sized by frequency. The CDR3 end is not reached by the read, which stops 3 residues before it; the germline J gene fills it in. Other DNA sequences in the sample encode the same CDR3. The V and J genes are TRBV5-6 and TRBJ2-5, with D possibly matching TRBD2 (5 bases). The CDR3 consists of 14 residues. The germline V and J ends were trimmed by 4 bases and 2 bases, with 12 bases remaining between them. CDR1 is SGHDT, CDR2 YYEEEE, per germline. The CDR3 reads CASSLALGQETQYF. The covered CDR3 bases are TGTGCCAGCAGCCTAGCCTTGGGGCAAGAGACC.

A word on this clone: With the read ending 3 residues before the CDR3 end, the germline J gene is used to fill in that end. The chain recombines TRBV7-9 with TRBJ2-1; 10 bases are a match to TRBD2. Germline V gives CDR1 SEHNR, CDR2 FQNEAQ (reference sequence). V was pared by 4 bases and J by 3 bases, with 3 bases of the junction left unmatched. CDR3 length: 15 residues. The covered CDR3 bases are TGTGCCAGCAGCTCACAGCGGGGGGGCTACAATGAG. Translation gives CASSSQRGGYNE. The whole CDR3 protein is CASSSQRGGYNEQFF.

Notes on this clone: The read terminates 3 residues ahead of where the CDR3 ends, so the germline J gene completes it. The chain employs TRBV7-8 and TRBJ2-1; 9 bases fit TRBD1. V shed 5 bases, J shed 5 bases, and the junction held 7 bases outside the gene matches. This CDR3 is built from 15 residues. The germline V gene has CDR1 SGHVS and CDR2 FQNEAQ. CDR3 sequence reads: CASSPGTGIHNEQFF. The DNA read from the CDR3 is TGTGCCAGCAGCCCCGGGACAGGGATTCACAATGAG. Supplemented by reference TRBV7-8 and TRBJ2-1, the full variable domain reads GAGVSQSPRYKVAKRGQDVALRCDPISGHVSLFWYQQALGQGPEFLTYFQNEAQLDKSGLPSDRFFAERPEGSVSTLKIQRTQQEDSAVYLCASSPGTGIHNEQFFGPGTRLTVL.

In the case of this clone: The missing CDR3 end, 3 residues past where the read stops, is filled in from the germline J gene. The chain combines TRBV7-3 with TRBJ2-2; a possible D gene is TRBD2 (6 bases). V was pared by 1 base and J by 5 bases, with 14 bases between. The CDR3 totals 16 residues. Germline loops: CDR1 SGHTA, CDR2 FQGTGA. The CDR3 spells CASSLNRTISTGELFF. The CDR3 DNA, read in part, is TGTGCCAGCAGCTTAAACAGGACTATTTCAACCGGGGAG.

Remarks on this clone: The missing CDR3 end, 3 residues past where the read stops, is filled in from the germline J gene. This chain joins TRBV30 and TRBJ1-1, with 8 bases that match TRBD1. Germline loops: CDR1 GTSNPN, CDR2 SVGIG (reference sequence). V lost 2 bases to trimming and J lost 0 bases; unmatched junction nucleotides: 2. The CDR3 is made up of 14 amino acids. The part of the CDR3 DNA that was read is TGTGCCTGGAGTTGGACAGGGCTGAACACTGAA. The encoded protein is CAWSWTGLNTE. The full CDR3 is CAWSWTGLNTEAFF.

A remark on this clone: The read ends 3 residues before the CDR3 terminus; that terminus is restored from the germline J gene. V is TRBV28 and J is TRBJ2-3; 12 positions match TRBD2. V was pared by 10 bases and J by 3 bases, with 8 bases of the junction left unmatched. There are 15 residues in the CDR3. Germline CDR1 is MDHEN and CDR2 is SYDVKM. Incomplete CDR3 DNA: TGTGCCACGACCCGACTAGCGGGAGCGACAGATACG. Encoded protein: CATTRLAGATDT. The entire CDR3 protein is CATTRLAGATDTQYF.

As regards this clone: From the germline J gene comes the end of the CDR3, since the read stops 3 residues before it. V and J are TRBV6-1 and TRBJ1-1; D may be TRBD1 (6 bases). V shed 4 bases and J shed 1 base, with 10 bases lying between them. Germline lookup yields CDR1 MNHNS and CDR2 SASEGT. The CDR3 is made up of 14 amino acids. CDR3 residues: CASSGGTWNTEAFF. The CDR3 DNA, read in part, is TGTGCCAGCAGTGGAGGGACATGGAACACTGAA.

Note on this clone: From the germline J gene comes the end of the CDR3, since the read stops 3 residues before it. This chain uses TRBV2 with TRBJ1-2; D gene unclear. Looked up from germline, CDR1 is SNHLY and CDR2 is FYNNEI. Deletions cut 2 bases from V and 2 bases from J, with 6 bases between. The CDR3 has 13 residues. CDR3 sequence reads: CASSERGNYGYTF. CDR3 DNA (partial): TGTGCCAGCAGTGAACGCGGGAACTATGGC.

Concerning this clone itself: Coverage ceases 3 residues before the CDR3 finishes, and the germline J gene fills in the end. The chain is built from TRBV19 and TRBJ1-6; D possibly corresponds to TRBD1 (6 bases). From germline, CDR1 is LNHDA and CDR2 SQIVND (reference sequence). CDR3 length equals 14 residues. Trimming shortened V by 3 bases and J by 4 bases, and 7 bases separated the two germline ends. CDR3 sequence: CASSMGQYNSPLHF. The CDR3 DNA, read in part, is TGTGCCAGTAGTATGGGACAATATAATTCACCC.

A word on this clone: Read coverage stops 3 residues before the CDR3 terminus; the germline J gene supplies the remainder. The chain links TRBV20-1 to TRBJ1-5; TRBD1 aligns across 9 bases. Germline CDR1 and CDR2: DFQATT and SNEGSKA (reference sequence). Trimming removed 6 bases from V and 0 bases from J; junction bases left unmatched: 9. This CDR3 contains 16 residues. This CDR3 reads CSAGTGTPHSNQPQHF. The sequenced part of the CDR3 DNA is TGCAGTGCCGGGACAGGGACTCCCCATAGCAATCAGCCC.

As to this clone: The read comes to an end 3 residues before the CDR3 does, leaving the germline J gene to fill in the end. This chain uses TRBV18 with TRBJ1-6; 8 bases align to TRBD1. Germline V gives CDR1 KGHSH, CDR2 LQKENI. J gave up 10 bases and V 5 bases, and 7 bases lay outside the gene matches. The CDR3 totals 14 residues. CDR3 amino acids: CASSTTGETSPLHF. CDR3 DNA, as far as it was read: TGTGCCAGCTCAACGACAGGGGAGACCTCACCC.